What follows are 31 T cell receptor beta chains derived from one specimen sequenced in a study of T cell changes during pregnancy in multiple sclerosis. Libraries were prepared by immunoSEQ multiplex PCR; TCRdb keeps only in-frame clonotypes and omits some of them. The table lists about 100,000 clones, about nine tenths of them singletons. The source was peripheral blood, collected after pregnancy. These receptors were collected from a female donor with multiple sclerosis, enrolled in a pregnancy study.

This sequence joins TRBV4-3 and TRBJ1-1; D unresolved. V was pared by 0 bases and J by 2 bases, with 4 bases between. In germline, CDR1 is LGHNA, CDR2 YSLEER. The CDR3 totals 13 residues. In DNA, the CDR3 is TGCGCCAGCAGCCAAGACTTTAACACTGAAGCTTTCTTT. It codes for CASSQDFNTEAFF.

The chain combines TRBV6-4 with TRBJ2-3; D remains unclear. Germline values: CDR1 MRHNA, CDR2 SNTAGT. The CDR3 is made up of 15 amino acids. The ends were cut back, 6 bases at V and 0 bases at J, with 13 bases in the middle. CDR3 nucleotides: TGTGCCAGCAGAGAGACTTTCACTAGCACAGATACGCAGTATTTT. It translates to CASRETFTSTDTQYF.

The chain employs TRBV4-1 and TRBJ2-3, with D possibly matching TRBD2 (6 bases). Germline V gene data show CDR1 as MGHRA and CDR2 as YSYEKL. The CDR3 consists of 15 residues. The ends were cut back, 5 bases at V and 2 bases at J, with 14 bases in the middle. This CDR3 reads CASSKTGLNTDTQYF. The DNA for the CDR3 is TGCGCCAGCAGCAAAACGGGACTGAACACAGATACGCAGTATTTT.

The chain combines TRBV7-9 with TRBJ1-5; 7 nucleotides line up with TRBD1. Germline CDR1 reads SEHNR; CDR2 reads FQNEAQ (reference sequence). The CDR3 runs 17 residues. With V trimmed by 1 base and J by 8 bases, 14 bases remained unmatched. The CDR3 region has the DNA TGTGCCAGCAGCTTAGGGGCTGAGGGGGCTGAAATGGAGCCCCAGCATTTT. It codes for CASSLGAEGAEMEPQHF. The full variable domain, rest sourced from reference TRBV7-9 and TRBJ1-5, is DTGVSQNPRHKITKRGQNVTFRCDPISEHNRLYWYRQTLGQGPEFLTYFQNEAQLEKSRLLSDRFSAERPKGSFSTLEIQRTEQGDSAMYLCASSLGAEGAEMEPQHFGDGTRLSIL.

This chain links TRBV11-2 with TRBJ2-1, with TRBD2 matching 9 bases. CDR1 and CDR2 from the germline V gene are SGHAT and FQNNGV. V lost 1 base and J lost 1; bases outside the gene matches: 2. CDR3 length: 16 amino acids. This CDR3 is CASSLGLAGSYNEQFF. CDR3 coding DNA: TGTGCCAGCAGCTTAGGCCTAGCGGGGTCCTACAATGAGCAGTTCTTC. The full variable domain, completed using reference TRBV11-2 and TRBJ2-1, is EAGVAQSPRYKIIEKRQSVAFWCNPISGHATLYWYQQILGQGPKLLIQFQNNGVVDDSQLPKDRFSAERLKGVDSTLKIQPAKLEDSAVYLCASSLGLAGSYNEQFFGPGTRLTVL.

The chain joins TRBV7-7 to TRBJ2-1, with D tentatively TRBD2 (5 bases). Germline values: CDR1 SSHAT, CDR2 FNYEAQ (reference sequence). Trimming took 3 bases from V and 5 from J, leaving 8 bases between them. The CDR3 has 13 amino acids. For the CDR3, the DNA is TGTGCCAGCAGCTTGGACTCTGACAATGAGCAGTTCTTC. It is translated as CASSLDSDNEQFF.

The V call is TRBV9, the J call TRBJ2-2, with TRBD2 as a possible D gene (6 bases). Trimming cost V 0 bases and J 4 bases, with 10 bases left between them. The CDR3 length is 15 residues. Germline-derived CDR1 and CDR2 are SGDLS and YYNGEE. CDR3 region: CASSVDWGVTGELFF. CDR3 DNA: TGTGCCAGCAGCGTAGATTGGGGGGTCACCGGGGAGCTGTTTTTT.

This chain joins TRBV15 and TRBJ1-1; D perhaps matches TRBD1 (5 bases). Trimming stripped 5 bases from V and 1 base from J, with 11 bases between. This CDR3 has 14 amino acids. Germline V gene sequence: CDR1 LNHNV, CDR2 YYDKDF (reference sequence). CDR3 bases: TGTGCCACCAGCGAGACGGGGGGGAACACTGAAGCTTTCTTT. Amino acid sequence: CATSETGGNTEAFF.

This chain connects TRBV11-1 to TRBJ1-6; D remains ambiguous. The germline gives CDR1 SGHAT, CDR2 FQDESV (reference sequence). CDR3 length: 14 residues. V was shortened by 5 bases and J by 6 bases, with 11 bases between the two germline ends. The DNA for the CDR3 is TGTGCCAGCAGCCAGACACCAGCTAATTCACCCCTCCACTTT. Translation: CASSQTPANSPLHF.

This chain connects TRBV28 to TRBJ1-5, with a possible D match to TRBD1 (6 bases). CDR3 length: 15 amino acids. The V end was cut by 2 bases, the J end by 5 bases, with 13 bases between. CDR1 is MDHEN, CDR2 SYDVKM, per germline. CDR3: CASSLNFRGDQPQHF. The CDR3 DNA is TGTGCCAGCAGTTTAAACTTCAGGGGTGATCAGCCCCAGCATTTT. Together with reference TRBV28 and TRBJ1-5, the CDR3 gives the full variable domain: DVKVTQSSRYLVKRTGEKVFLECVQDMDHENMFWYRQDPGLGLRLIYFSYDVKMKEKGDIPEGYSVSREKKERFSLILESASTNQTSMYLCASSLNFRGDQPQHFGDGTRLSIL.

This chain connects TRBV7-6 to TRBJ2-1; 8 positions agree with TRBD2. The germline gives CDR1 SGHVS, CDR2 FNYEAQ. CDR3 length: 12 amino acids. V lost 5 bases, J lost 12 bases, and 6 bases stayed unmatched. Written as DNA, the CDR3 is TGTGCCAGCAGCCCGGGACTAGTTGCGCAGTTCTTC. Encoded protein: CASSPGLVAQFF.

The chain couples TRBV11-3 to TRBJ2-7; TRBD2 agrees at 9 bases. The CDR3 length is 16 residues. J lost 7 bases, V lost 5 bases, and 15 bases had no gene match. Looked up from germline, CDR1 is SGHNT and CDR2 is YENEEA. DNA of the CDR3: TGTGCCAGCAGCCCCCACAGCGGGGGGCCGGTGGGGGAGCAGTACTTC. Its translation: CASSPHSGGPVGEQYF.

CDR3 nucleotide sequence: TGTGCCAGCAGCCAGTCTAATAGGGAGATAGAAAAACTGTTTTTT. Translated, it gives CASSQSNREIEKLFF. This chain links TRBV7-9 with TRBJ1-4; D is undetermined. The CDR3 length is 15 residues. Germline-derived CDR1 and CDR2 are SEHNR and FQNEAQ (reference sequence). Trimming left V 5 bases short and J 8 bases short, with 18 bases between.

V and J are TRBV6-5 and TRBJ1-1; the D is unclear. There are 14 residues in the CDR3. Deletions cut 4 bases from V and 0 bases from J, with 9 bases between. Looked up from germline, CDR1 is MNHEY and CDR2 is SVGAGI. In DNA form, the CDR3 reads TGTGCCAGCAGTTTAGGGAGCTTGAACACTGAAGCTTTCTTT. Amino acids: CASSLGSLNTEAFF.

This chain links TRBV29-1 with TRBJ2-7; 14 nucleotides agree with TRBD2. Germline V gene lookup returns CDR1 SQVTM and CDR2 ANQGSEA. The CDR3 covers 15 residues. After removal of 6 bases from V and 5 bases from J, the junction contained 9 bases not matched to a gene. CDR3 amino acids: CSVQGTSGSSNEQYF. The CDR3 region has the DNA TGCAGCGTCCAAGGGACTAGCGGGAGTTCTAACGAGCAGTACTTC.

The table lists this clone with a few counts. The chain carries TRBV5-8 and TRBJ1-2, with 8 nucleotides matching TRBD1. With V trimmed by 1 base and J by 7 bases, 9 bases remained unmatched. This CDR3 comprises 15 residues. Germline V CDR1 and CDR2: SGHTS, YDEGEE. The CDR3 spells CASSLSRQGFGGYTF. CDR3 bases: TGTGCCAGCAGCTTGTCGAGACAGGGGTTTGGTGGCTACACCTTC.

The chain employs TRBV27 and TRBJ2-7; TRBD2 aligns across 10 bases. This CDR3 comprises 13 residues. Trimming cost V 5 bases and J 6 bases; bases outside gene matches: 4. Germline V gene data show CDR1 as MNHEY and CDR2 as SMNVEV (reference sequence). This CDR3 reads CASSPGLAFEQYF. The CDR3 DNA reads TGTGCCAGCAGTCCGGGACTAGCGTTCGAGCAGTACTTC.

This clone came up a few times. This sequence joins TRBV7-2 and TRBJ1-1; D is possibly TRBD1 (6 bases). Trimming removed 2 bases from V and 2 bases from J, with 9 bases in between. The CDR3 spans 14 residues. Germline V lookup: CDR1 SGHTA, CDR2 FQGNSA. CDR3 coding DNA: TGTGCCAGCAGCTTACAAGGGGGAAACACTGAAGCTTTCTTT. This sequence encodes CASSLQGGNTEAFF.

This chain joins TRBV11-2 and TRBJ1-5; D remains ambiguous. The ends were cut back, 4 bases at V and 5 bases at J, with 15 bases in the middle. From germline, CDR1 is SGHAT and CDR2 FQNNGV. The CDR3 is 15 amino acids. The CDR3 loop reads CASSSGPGRDQPQHF. CDR3 coding DNA: TGTGCCAGCAGCTCTGGACCGGGAAGGGATCAGCCCCAGCATTTT.

This rearrangement joins TRBV6-6 to TRBJ1-4; perhaps TRBD1 as D (6 bases). Germline loops: CDR1 MNHNY, CDR2 SVGAGI (reference sequence). Trimming took off 2 bases at V and 5 bases at J, with 12 bases between the two ends. The CDR3 sequence is 15 residues long. In DNA, the CDR3 is TGTGCCAGCAGTTACCCAGGGGATGGAAATGAAAAACTGTTTTTT. Translating gives CASSYPGDGNEKLFF.

This chain links TRBV4-3 with TRBJ2-3, with D perhaps matching TRBD2 (6 bases). From germline, CDR1 is LGHNA and CDR2 YSLEER. Trimming removed 0 bases from V and 3 bases from J, with 13 bases in between. This CDR3 region has 16 residues. CDR3 in DNA: TGCGCCAGCAGCCAAGATCGGAGTAGCGGTACAGATACGCAGTATTTT. This encodes CASSQDRSSGTDTQYF.

The chain recombines TRBV19 with TRBJ2-2; 8 bases agree with TRBD1. Germline CDR1 reads LNHDA; CDR2 reads SQIVND (reference sequence). The CDR3 extends over 15 amino acids. V dropped 6 bases and J dropped 2; count of bases not matched to a gene: 5. Here the CDR3 DNA reads TGTGCCAGTAGCACGGACAGGGCCAACACCGGGGAGCTGTTTTTT. It translates to CASSTDRANTGELFF.

This clone was seen only a few times. The chain recombines TRBV7-9 with TRBJ1-1; possible D gene TRBD1, 6 bases. There are 11 residues in the CDR3. Trimming removed 3 bases from V and 7 bases from J, with 6 bases in between. Germline loops: CDR1 SEHNR, CDR2 FQNEAQ (reference sequence). This chain's CDR3 is CASSLDSEAFF. In DNA form, the CDR3 reads TGTGCCAGCAGCTTGGACAGTGAAGCTTTCTTT.

V is TRBV28 and J is TRBJ1-2, with 10 bases matching TRBD1. The CDR3 runs 17 residues. The J segment lost 1 base and the V segment lost 2 bases, leaving 7 bases of the junction unmatched. Looked up from germline, CDR1 is MDHEN and CDR2 is SYDVKM. For the CDR3, the DNA is TGTGCCAGCAGTTTAGGGGGACAGGGGACATTTAACTATGGCTACACCTTC. Its protein product is CASSLGGQGTFNYGYTF.

This sequence joins TRBV5-1 and TRBJ2-7; possibly TRBD2 for D (6 bases). Trimming cost V 4 bases and J 7 bases, with 15 bases left between them. The germline gives CDR1 SGHRS, CDR2 YFSETQ. This CDR3 comprises 13 residues. Written as DNA, the CDR3 is TGCGCCAGCAGCCCAACGGATCGGGGGGAGCAGTACTTC. Its protein product is CASSPTDRGEQYF.

The chain links TRBV9 to TRBJ2-3; D uncertain. The germline gives CDR1 SGDLS, CDR2 YYNGEE. V shed 0 bases and J shed 8 bases, with 13 bases lying between them. The CDR3 contains 14 residues. The DNA of the CDR3 is TGTGCCAGCAGCGTAGAAGCGTCGCGCCCTACGCAGTATTTT. It is translated as CASSVEASRPTQYF.

This chain connects TRBV14 to TRBJ1-1; possibly TRBD1 for D (6 bases). The CDR3 length is 13 residues. Germline V lookup: CDR1 SGHDN, CDR2 FVKESK. Trimming shortened V by 4 bases and J by 5 bases, and 11 bases separated the two germline ends. The CDR3 DNA reads as TGTGCCAGCAGCCGGGGGCTTGAGACTGAAGCTTTCTTT. The encoded protein is CASSRGLETEAFF.

This sequence joins TRBV5-1 and TRBJ2-7; D is possibly TRBD2 (5 bases). The V end was cut by 4 bases, the J end by 0 bases, with 11 bases between. Germline CDR1 reads SGHRS; CDR2 reads YFSETQ. This CDR3 is 14 amino acids long. CDR3 nucleotides: TGCGCCAGCAGCGACGGGATATTCTCCTACGAGCAGTACTTC. Residues: CASSDGIFSYEQYF.

The sample holds a few counts of this clone. This chain connects TRBV5-1 to TRBJ2-2; 7 bases fit TRBD2. The V segment lost 2 bases and the J segment 6 bases; nucleotides outside the gene matches: 7. Germline CDR1 SGHRS, CDR2 YFSETQ. This CDR3 is 15 amino acids long. The CDR3 DNA is TGCGCCAGCAGCTTAAGGACTAGTGATCCCGGGGAGCTGTTTTTT. Translating gives CASSLRTSDPGELFF.

V and J are TRBV4-1 and TRBJ2-3; TRBD2 is a possible D gene (6 bases). Deletions cut 4 bases from V and 0 bases from J, with 20 bases between. Per the germline V gene, CDR1 is MGHRA and CDR2 is YSYEKL. The CDR3 runs to 18 residues. The CDR3 DNA reads as TGCGCCAGCAGCCCCAAGCCCGGGGCTAGCGATAGCACAGATACGCAGTATTTT. Amino acid sequence: CASSPKPGASDSTDTQYF.

The chain uses TRBV9 and TRBJ2-1; 7 bases align to TRBD2. J gave up 10 bases and V 2 bases, and 6 bases lay outside the gene matches. CDR3 length equals 13 residues. The germline CDR1 and CDR2 sequences are SGDLS and YYNGEE. Written as DNA, the CDR3 is TGTGCCAGCAGCGTCGGACTAGTTGAGGAGCAGTTCTTC. This translates into CASSVGLVEEQFF. The full variable domain, completed using reference TRBV9 and TRBJ2-1, is DSGVTQTPKHLITATGQRVTLRCSPRSGDLSVYWYQQSLDQGLQFLIQYYNGEERAKGNILERFSAQQFPDLHSELNLSSLELGDSALYFCASSVGLVEEQFFGPGTRLTVL.